Presented here are 10 T cell receptor beta chains from one specimen sequenced in a study of blood T cells in healthy people across ages. The second PCR ran roughly 7 to 12 cycles with a sample-barcoded 5' primer and J-beta primers. TCRdb reanalysed the 5' RACE reads using MiXCR and keeps one entry per CDR3 protein. The table has some 1 million distinct CDR3 sequences, 40% to 45% seen once; the top ten hold approximately 19%. The source material was blood. The source is a woman aged 55-75 years in good health.

The table lists this clonotype with a count of one. The chain carries TRBV24-1 and TRBJ2-1; perhaps TRBD2 as D (6 bases). The tail of the sequence fits TRBJ2-7 better, so the J call may be wrong. The germline V gene encodes CDR1 KGHDR and CDR2 SFDVKD. The CDR3 is made up of 16 amino acids. Here the CDR3 DNA reads TGTGCCACCAGTGATCTAGGGGCGGGGTCCTACAATGAGCAGTACTTC. Translating it yields CATSDLGAGSYNEQYF.

This clonotype was found a few times. The V call is TRBV20-1, the J call TRBJ2-3; perhaps D is TRBD1 or TRBD2 (5 bases each). The CDR3 has 12 residues. Germline lookup yields CDR1 DFQATT and CDR2 SNEGSKA (reference sequence). The germline V and J ends were trimmed by 5 bases and 2 bases, with 8 bases remaining between them. DNA of the CDR3: TGCAGTGCTGGGACCTACACAGATACGCAGTATTTT. Its protein is CSAGTYTDTQYF.

This chain uses TRBV20-1 with TRBJ2-4; D is ambiguous. The end of the DNA fits TRBJ2-7 better, so the J call may be wrong. CDR3 length: 12 residues. Germline CDR1 reads DFQATT; CDR2 reads SNEGSKA (reference sequence). Written as DNA, the CDR3 is TGCAGTGCACGTCGGACGCCCGTCGAGCAGTACTTC. Translation: CSARRTPVEQYF.

This chain connects TRBV5-5 to TRBJ1-1; D unresolved. CDR1 and CDR2 (germline): SGHKS, YYEKEE (reference sequence). V dropped 4 bases and J dropped 1 base, with 14 bases sitting between them. The CDR3 length is 15 residues. The CDR3 is CASSAHWTRNTEAFF. In nucleotides, the CDR3 is TGTGCCAGCAGCGCACATTGGACCAGGAACACTGAAGCTTTCTTT.

The chain joins TRBV10-2 to TRBJ2-7, with D perhaps matching TRBD1 (5 bases). The end of the DNA aligns better with TRBJ2-5, so the J call may be wrong. Germline-derived CDR1 and CDR2 are WSHSY and SAAADI. The CDR3 totals 15 residues. CDR3 sequence: CASRRQNSPKETQYF. The CDR3 nucleotides are TGCGCCAGCAGAAGACAGAATTCACCCAAAGAGACCCAGTACTTC.

The J gene is TRBJ2-7, the V gene TRBV2; 11 bases are a match to TRBD2. Germline V gene data show CDR1 as SNHLY and CDR2 as FYNNEI. The trim removed 3 bases at V and 3 bases at J, leaving 7 bases unmatched. The CDR3 contains 16 residues. The CDR3 spells CASSDLSGTSGYEQYF. CDR3 in DNA: TGTGCCAGCAGTGATTTGTCGGGGACTAGCGGCTACGAGCAGTACTTC.

This chain links TRBV18 with TRBJ2-1; 9 bases agree with TRBD2. Gene TRBJ2-7 matches the end of the DNA better, so the J call may be wrong. CDR1 and CDR2 (germline): KGHSH, LQKENI. The length of the CDR3 is 16 residues. The CDR3 DNA is TGTGCCAGCTCACCTGAAGCGGGAGGTGGCTACAATGAGCAGTACTTC. Amino acid sequence: CASSPEAGGGYNEQYF.

The chain carries TRBV5-1 and TRBJ2-7, with 9 nucleotides matching TRBD2. This CDR3 contains 16 residues. CDR1 and CDR2 (germline): SGHRS, YFSETQ. The V segment lost 4 bases and the J segment 0 bases; nucleotides outside the gene matches: 8. In DNA, the CDR3 is TGCGCCAGCAGCGCCTCGACTAGCGGCCCCTCCTACGAGCAGTACTTC. As protein: CASSASTSGPSYEQYF.

The table lists this clonotype with a few counts. The V and J genes are TRBV12-3 or TRBV12-4 and TRBJ2-7; D not resolved. The CDR3 loop spans 14 amino acids. V was pared by 3 bases and J by 3 bases, with 12 bases between. CDR3 residues: CASSFRRFNYEQYF. CDR3 sequence (DNA): TGTGCCAGCAGTTTTCGACGGTTCAACTACGAGCAGTACTTC.

The sample holds one count of this clonotype. At one end, the junction sequence differs from germline, possibly due to a read error. This chain uses TRBV28 with TRBJ2-5; perhaps TRBD2 as D (5 bases). The CDR3 extends over 12 amino acids. The germline V gene encodes CDR1 MDHEN and CDR2 SYDVKM. CDR3 DNA sequence: TGTGTCAGCAGTTACAGCCGGGGTGAGCAGTACTTC. Amino acid sequence: CVSSYSRGEQYF.